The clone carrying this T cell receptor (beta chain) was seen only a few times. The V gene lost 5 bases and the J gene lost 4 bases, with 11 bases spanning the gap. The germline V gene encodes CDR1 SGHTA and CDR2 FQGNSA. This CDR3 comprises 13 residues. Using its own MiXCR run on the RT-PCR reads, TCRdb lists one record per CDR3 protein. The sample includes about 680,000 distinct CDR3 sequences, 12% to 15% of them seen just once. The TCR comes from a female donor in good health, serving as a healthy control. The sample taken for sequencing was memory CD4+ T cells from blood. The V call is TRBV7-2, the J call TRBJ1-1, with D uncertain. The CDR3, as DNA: TGTGCCAGCAGCCCCATGGTCTTCACTGAAGCTTTCTTT. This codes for CASSPMVFTEAFF. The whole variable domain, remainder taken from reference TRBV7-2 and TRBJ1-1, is GAGVSQSPSNKVTEKGKDVELRCDPISGHTALYWYRQSLGQGLEFLIYFQGNSAPDKSGLPSDRFSAERTGGSVSTLTIQRTQQEDSAVYLCASSPMVFTEAFFGQGTRLTVV.